The 11 T cell receptor beta chains below come from one sample, sequenced in a study of blood T cells in healthy people across ages. The second PCR ran about 6 to 11 cycles with a sample-barcoded 5' primer and J-beta primers. TCRdb used MiXCR to reprocess the 5' RACE reads, holding one entry per CDR3 protein. Here the sample spans about 1.7 million distinct CDR3 sequences, approximately 28% being singletons. Sequenced material: blood. Receptors originate from a woman aged 25 to 39 in good health.

Many counts were recorded for this clonotype. The chain joins TRBV11-2 to TRBJ2-7, with D hard to call. This CDR3 contains 16 residues. Germline V lookup: CDR1 SGHAT, CDR2 FQNNGV. Deletions cut 4 bases from V and 4 bases from J, with 20 bases between. The CDR3 DNA sequence: TGTGCCAGCAGCTGGCCGGACGTGGACGGATCTTACGAGCAGTACTTC. It yields the protein CASSWPDVDGSYEQYF.

The rearrangement joins TRBV9 to TRBJ1-1; D possibly corresponds to TRBD1 (5 bases). Trimming removed 3 bases from V and 5 bases from J, with 14 bases in between. Germline CDR1 reads SGDLS; CDR2 reads YYNGEE. The CDR3 totals 14 residues. The CDR3 here is CASSDRQGGTEAFF. In DNA form, the CDR3 reads TGTGCCAGCAGCGATCGCCAGGGAGGGACTGAAGCTTTCTTT. Based on the CDR3 plus reference TRBV9 and TRBJ1-1, the full variable domain is DSGVTQTPKHLITATGQRVTLRCSPRSGDLSVYWYQQSLDQGLQFLIQYYNGEERAKGNILERFSAQQFPDLHSELNLSSLELGDSALYFCASSDRQGGTEAFFGQGTRLTVV.

Ten or more counts support this clonotype. At one end, the junction sequence differs from germline, possibly due to a read error. The chain uses TRBV7-9 and TRBJ2-5; unclear D gene. Germline CDR1 is SEHNR and CDR2 is FQNEAQ (reference sequence). There are 14 residues in the CDR3. CDR3 protein: CASSLAQNQETQYF. The DNA for the CDR3 is TGTGCCAGCAGTTTAGCTCAGAACCAAGAGACCCAGTACTTC.

The sample holds a few counts of this clonotype. V and J are TRBV5-1 and TRBJ2-7, with D perhaps TRBD1 (5 bases). Deletions cut 4 bases from V and 5 bases from J, with 13 bases between. Germline loops: CDR1 SGHRS, CDR2 YFSETQ. CDR3 length: 13 residues. CDR3 loop: CASSRQSNDEQYF. The CDR3 DNA follows: TGCGCCAGCAGCCGACAGAGCAACGACGAGCAGTACTTC.

About this clonotype itself: One base away lies a much larger clone, so this may be a sequencing read error. The J gene is TRBJ2-7, the V gene TRBV5-5; 7 positions agree with TRBD2. CDR1 and CDR2 from the germline V gene are SGHKS and YYEKEE (reference sequence). The CDR3 covers 16 residues. Written as DNA, the CDR3 is TGTGCCGGCAGCAAATTCCCCGGGACTACATTGTACGAGCAGTACTTC. Protein sequence: CAGSKFPGTTLYEQYF.

As for this clonotype: Being one base from a much bigger clone, this may be a read error. The rearrangement joins TRBV5-5 to TRBJ2-1; D is ambiguous. Germline assignment: CDR1 SGHKS and CDR2 YYEKEE (reference sequence). This CDR3 is built from 15 residues. V lost 4 bases and J 4 bases, leaving 15 bases between the germline ends. CDR3 sequence: CASSQAGWDYNEQFF. CDR3 DNA: TGTGCCAGCAGCCAAGCAGGTTGGGATTACAATGAGCAGTTCTTC.

The chain has TRBV14 and TRBJ1-2; D uncertain. V was cut by 4 bases and J by 7 bases, with 25 bases left in between. CDR3 length: 17 residues. The germline V gene encodes CDR1 SGHDN and CDR2 FVKESK. CDR3 nucleotides: TGTGCCAGCAGCCTCAAACCACATTCCAGTGGCTTGGGTGGCTACACCTTC. Amino acid sequence: CASSLKPHSSGLGGYTF.

The rearrangement uses TRBV7-9 and TRBJ2-7; a weak D match, TRBD1 (5 bases). Germline CDR1 reads SEHNR; CDR2 reads FQNEAQ (reference sequence). Trimming left V 0 bases short and J 3 bases short, with 12 bases between. This CDR3 contains 15 residues. CDR3 residues: CASSLAQGPGYEQYF. The CDR3 DNA follows: TGTGCCAGCAGCTTAGCGCAGGGCCCTGGCTACGAGCAGTACTTC.

This clonotype was observed a few times. The chain carries TRBV29-1 and TRBJ1-1; D call uncertain. Germline V lookup: CDR1 SQVTM, CDR2 ANQGSEA. The V and J ends lost 7 bases and 4 bases respectively, with 13 bases between them. This CDR3 region has 12 residues. The CDR3 here is CSARPTPTEAFF. CDR3 sequence (DNA): TGCAGCGCCAGACCGACACCCACTGAAGCTTTCTTT.

This clonotype appeared a few times. J is TRBJ2-1 and V is TRBV20-1, with TRBD2 matching over 9 bases. Germline V CDR1 and CDR2: DFQATT, SNEGSKA (reference sequence). CDR3 length: 14 amino acids. V was clipped by 5 bases and J by 6 bases; unmatched bases: 8. The DNA of the CDR3 is TGCAGTGCTGCCCCGGGACTAGCCGCCAATGAGCAGTTCTTC. Translation: CSAAPGLAANEQFF.

About this clonotype: A much bigger clone sits one base away, suggesting this may be a read error. The chain has TRBV20-1 and TRBJ2-1, with 11 bases aligning to TRBD2. The V segment lost 0 bases and the J segment 10 bases; nucleotides outside the gene matches: 5. The CDR3 length is 14 residues. Germline CDR1 DFQATT, CDR2 SNEGSKA (reference sequence). As DNA, the CDR3 is TGCAGTGCTAGAGATCTAGCGGGAGGATACGAGCAGTTCTTC. Amino acids: CSARDLAGGYEQFF.